A single sample gave rise to the 8 T cell receptor beta chains below, sequenced in a study of OX40 agonist ivuxolimab in advanced cancers. The library was generated by the immunoSEQ multiplex PCR assay. TCRdb took this table from immuneACCESS and kept in-frame rearrangements with V and J called. Such tables lack part of the clones; where checked against another copy, unresolved V genes explain under half of the gap, and the rest is unexplained. This sample gives tens of thousands of clones in total; about nine tenths of them show up just once. The ten largest clonotypes hold approximately 1.3% of the sample. The specimen was CD4+ or CD8+ T cells sorted from blood, collected in a trial of the OX40 agonist ivuxolimab. The receptors were gathered from an adult with an advanced solid tumor such as melanoma, head and neck, liver or kidney cancer.

V is TRBV6-1 and J is TRBJ1-3, with a possible D match to TRBD1 (5 bases). V was trimmed by 2 bases and J by 0 bases, leaving 11 bases between them. Germline CDR1 reads MNHNS; CDR2 reads SASEGT. This CDR3 is built from 16 residues. This chain's CDR3 is CASSETGLRSGNTIYF. The DNA of the CDR3 is TGTGCCAGCAGTGAAACGGGACTTCGCTCTGGAAACACCATATATTTT.

This clone was counted a single time. The V and J genes are TRBV2 and TRBJ2-7; no firm D call. Trimming took off 1 base at V and 7 bases at J, with 5 bases between the two ends. Germline CDR1 and CDR2: SNHLY and FYNNEI. CDR3 length: 11 residues. CDR3 residues: CASSEGVEQYF. The CDR3 nucleotides are TGTGCCAGCAGTGAAGGGGTAGAGCAGTACTTC.

V and J are TRBV7-9 and TRBJ1-1; no clear D gene. Trimming took off 4 bases at V and 1 base at J, with 13 bases between the two ends. Germline V gene sequence: CDR1 SEHNR, CDR2 FQNEAQ (reference sequence). The CDR3 contains 15 residues. This CDR3 is CASSSYSRPNTEAFF. The CDR3, as DNA: TGTGCCAGCAGCTCCTACAGCCGCCCGAACACTGAAGCTTTCTTT.

The chain employs TRBV18 and TRBJ2-2, with TRBD2 as a possible D gene (6 bases). Germline CDR1 KGHSH, CDR2 LQKENI. The CDR3 loop spans 14 amino acids. V lost 4 bases and J lost 0, with 6 bases in between. The CDR3 region is CASSRDSNTGELFF. CDR3 sequence (DNA): TGTGCCAGCTCACGGGACTCGAACACCGGGGAGCTGTTTTTT.

This CDR3 reads CASSDGSRSYNEQFF. The CDR3 nucleotides read TGTGCCAGCAGTGACGGGTCCCGATCCTACAATGAGCAGTTCTTC. V is TRBV25-1 and J is TRBJ2-1; D is unresolved. Germline V lookup: CDR1 MGHDK, CDR2 SYGVNS. The germline V and J ends were trimmed by 3 bases and 1 base, with 10 bases remaining between them. The length of the CDR3 is 15 residues.

The chain joins TRBV7-3 to TRBJ1-1, with D possibly matching TRBD1 (5 bases). Trimming removed 5 bases from V and 0 bases from J, with 7 bases in between. From germline, CDR1 is SGHTA and CDR2 FQGTGA. The CDR3 contains 13 residues. The CDR3, as DNA: TGTGCCAGCAGCCCGACAGTGAACACTGAAGCTTTCTTT. Amino acid sequence: CASSPTVNTEAFF.

This chain uses TRBV4-1 with TRBJ1-5, with D perhaps TRBD1 (5 bases). Germline values: CDR1 MGHRA, CDR2 YSYEKL. Between the trimmed V and J ends, which lost 3 bases and 0 bases, there was a span of 12 bases. The CDR3 is made up of 16 amino acids. The CDR3 spells CASSQGGDFSNQPQHF. The CDR3 coding sequence is TGCGCCAGCAGCCAGGGTGGGGACTTTAGCAATCAGCCCCAGCATTTT.

The V and J genes are TRBV6-5 and TRBJ2-1; 7 nucleotides agree with TRBD2. Germline values: CDR1 MNHEY, CDR2 SVGAGI. The ends lost 8 bases at V and 11 bases at J; junction bases unmatched: 6. CDR3 length: 11 amino acids. CDR3 sequence: CASRGEHKQFF. CDR3 nucleotides: TGTGCCAGCCGGGGGGAACATAAGCAGTTCTTC.